This TCR beta chain was recorded in a study of naive and memory T cell subsets. This clonotype was detected only a few times. CDR1 is MGHDK, CDR2 SYGVNS, per germline. CDR3 length: 14 amino acids. V lost 4 bases and J lost 0, with 8 bases in between. The library had UMIs added by 3' ligation of an oligonucleotide to TCR cDNA. Four PCR rounds used nested alpha and beta constant region primers plus the SP2 primer. Each CDR3 protein gets one entry after TCRdb re-called the 5' RACE reads with MiXCR. Of 48,000 or so distinct CDR3 sequences in the sample, 4.7% are singletons; the top ten hold approximately 0.84%.

The chain uses TRBV25-1 and TRBJ2-3; no definite D call. The clonotype comes from a female donor in good health. Here the CDR3 DNA reads TGTGCCAGCAGTGGGCCTGCTAGCACAGATACGCAGTATTTT. It codes for CASSGPASTDTQYF.